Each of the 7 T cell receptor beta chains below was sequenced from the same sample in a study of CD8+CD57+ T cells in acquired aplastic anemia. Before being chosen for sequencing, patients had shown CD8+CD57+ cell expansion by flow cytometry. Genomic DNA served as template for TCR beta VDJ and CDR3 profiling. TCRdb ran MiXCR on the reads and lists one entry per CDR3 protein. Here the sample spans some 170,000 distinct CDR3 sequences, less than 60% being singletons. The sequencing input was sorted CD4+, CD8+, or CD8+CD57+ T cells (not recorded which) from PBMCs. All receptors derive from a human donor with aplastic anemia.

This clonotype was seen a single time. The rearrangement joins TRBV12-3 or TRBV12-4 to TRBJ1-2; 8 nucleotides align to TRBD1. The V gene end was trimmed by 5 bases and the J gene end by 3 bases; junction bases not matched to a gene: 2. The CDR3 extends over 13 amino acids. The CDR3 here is CASSDRGDYGYTF. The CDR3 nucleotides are TGTGCCAGCAGTGACAGGGGCGACTATGGCTACACCTTC.

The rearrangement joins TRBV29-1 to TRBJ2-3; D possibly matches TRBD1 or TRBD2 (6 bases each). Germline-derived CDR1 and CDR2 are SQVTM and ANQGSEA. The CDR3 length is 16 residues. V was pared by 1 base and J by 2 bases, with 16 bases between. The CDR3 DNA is TGCAGCGTTGAAGGTCCGCGGGACACAAACACAGATACGCAGTATTTT. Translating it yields CSVEGPRDTNTDTQYF.

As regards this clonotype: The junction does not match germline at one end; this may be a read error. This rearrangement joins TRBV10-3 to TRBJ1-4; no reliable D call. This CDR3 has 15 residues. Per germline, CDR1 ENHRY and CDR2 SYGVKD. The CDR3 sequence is CASSETWAGGEKLFF. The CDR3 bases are TGTGCCAGCAGTGAGACATGGGCAGGAGGAGAAAAACTGTTTTTT.

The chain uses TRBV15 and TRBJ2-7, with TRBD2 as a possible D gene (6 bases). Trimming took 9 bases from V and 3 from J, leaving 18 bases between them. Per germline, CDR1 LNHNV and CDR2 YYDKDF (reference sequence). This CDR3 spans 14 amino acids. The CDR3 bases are TGTGCCACGACGCGGGATAGGGGAAACTACGAGCAGTACTTC. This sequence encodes CATTRDRGNYEQYF.

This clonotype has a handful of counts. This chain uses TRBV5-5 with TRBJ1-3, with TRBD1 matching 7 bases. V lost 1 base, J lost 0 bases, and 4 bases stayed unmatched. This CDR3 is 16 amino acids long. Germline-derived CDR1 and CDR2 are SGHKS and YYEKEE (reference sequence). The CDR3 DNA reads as TGTGCCAGCAGCTTGTCTGGGACAGACTCTGGAAACACCATATATTTT. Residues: CASSLSGTDSGNTIYF.

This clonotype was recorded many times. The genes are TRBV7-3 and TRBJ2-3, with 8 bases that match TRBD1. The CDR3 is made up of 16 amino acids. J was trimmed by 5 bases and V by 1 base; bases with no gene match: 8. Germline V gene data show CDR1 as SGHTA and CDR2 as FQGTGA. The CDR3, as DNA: TGTGCCAGCAGCTTAAACCCCGGGACAGGTGGAGATACGCAGTATTTT. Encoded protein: CASSLNPGTGGDTQYF.

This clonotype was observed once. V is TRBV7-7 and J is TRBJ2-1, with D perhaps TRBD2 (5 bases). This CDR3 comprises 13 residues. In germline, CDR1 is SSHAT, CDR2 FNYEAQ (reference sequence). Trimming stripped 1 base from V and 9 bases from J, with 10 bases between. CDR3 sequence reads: CASSLDGIGEQFF. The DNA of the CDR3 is TGTGCCAGCAGCTTAGACGGGATCGGTGAGCAGTTCTTC. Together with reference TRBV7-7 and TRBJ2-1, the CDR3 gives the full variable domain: GAGVSQSPRYKVTKRGQDVTLRCDPISSHATLYWYQQALGQGPEFLTYFNYEAQPDKSGLPSDRFSAERPEGSISTLTIQRTEQRDSAMYRCASSLDGIGEQFFGPGTRLTVL.